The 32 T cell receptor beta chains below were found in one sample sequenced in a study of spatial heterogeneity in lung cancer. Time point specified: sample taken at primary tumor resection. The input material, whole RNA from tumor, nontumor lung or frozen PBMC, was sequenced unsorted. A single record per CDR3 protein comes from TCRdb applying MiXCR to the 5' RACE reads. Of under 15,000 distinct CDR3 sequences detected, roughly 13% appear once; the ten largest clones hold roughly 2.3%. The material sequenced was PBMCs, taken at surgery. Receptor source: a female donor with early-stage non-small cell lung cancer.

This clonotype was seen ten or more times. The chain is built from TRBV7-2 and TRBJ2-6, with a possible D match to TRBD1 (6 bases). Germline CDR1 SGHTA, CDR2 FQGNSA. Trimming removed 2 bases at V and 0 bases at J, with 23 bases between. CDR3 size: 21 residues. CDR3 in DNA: TGTGCCAGCAGCTTAAGGGGACCGGGGCAGGGGACGAGCTCTGGGGCCAACGTCCTGACTTTC. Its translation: CASSLRGPGQGTSSGANVLTF.

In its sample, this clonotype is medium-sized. CDR3 nucleotide sequence: TGTGCCAGCAGTTTATCGGACAGGGCCCACGAGCAGTACTTC. Amino acids: CASSLSDRAHEQYF. J is TRBJ2-7 and V is TRBV28; 8 bases map to TRBD1. CDR1 and CDR2 from the germline V gene are MDHEN and SYDVKM. V gave up 1 base and J gave up 5 bases; unmatched junction bases: 4. CDR3 length: 14 residues.

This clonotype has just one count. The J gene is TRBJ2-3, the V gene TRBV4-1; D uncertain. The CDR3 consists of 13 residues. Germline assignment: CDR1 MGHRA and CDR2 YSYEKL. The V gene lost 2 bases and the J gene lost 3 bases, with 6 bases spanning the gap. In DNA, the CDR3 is TGCGCCAGCAGCCAACCCAGTACAGATACGCAGTATTTT. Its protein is CASSQPSTDTQYF.

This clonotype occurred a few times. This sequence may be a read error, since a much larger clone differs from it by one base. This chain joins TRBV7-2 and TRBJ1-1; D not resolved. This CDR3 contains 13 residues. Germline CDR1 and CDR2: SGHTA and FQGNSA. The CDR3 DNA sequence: TGTGCCAACAGCTTAGAAAGGGATACTGAAGCTTTCTTT. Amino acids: CANSLERDTEAFF. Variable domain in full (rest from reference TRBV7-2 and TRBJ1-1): GAGVSQSPSNKVTEKGKDVELRCDPISGHTALYWYRQSLGQGLEFLIYFQGNSAPDKSGLPSDRFSAERTGGSVSTLTIQRTQQEDSAVYLCANSLERDTEAFFGQGTRLTVV.

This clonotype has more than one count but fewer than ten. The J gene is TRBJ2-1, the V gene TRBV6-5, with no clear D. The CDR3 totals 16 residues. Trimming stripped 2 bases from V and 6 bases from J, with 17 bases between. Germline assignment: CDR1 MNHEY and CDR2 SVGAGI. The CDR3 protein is CASSYGRRARTNEQFF. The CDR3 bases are TGTGCCAGCAGTTACGGCCGCCGGGCGAGAACCAATGAGCAGTTCTTC.

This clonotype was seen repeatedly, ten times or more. The CDR3: CSVARGRSEAFF. As DNA, the CDR3 is TGCAGCGTGGCCAGGGGCCGCTCGGAAGCTTTCTTT. This chain uses TRBV29-1 with TRBJ1-1, with D tentatively TRBD1 (6 bases). Trimming took 6 bases from V and 8 from J, leaving 16 bases between them. CDR1 SQVTM and CDR2 ANQGSEA come from the germline V gene. The CDR3 is 12 amino acids.

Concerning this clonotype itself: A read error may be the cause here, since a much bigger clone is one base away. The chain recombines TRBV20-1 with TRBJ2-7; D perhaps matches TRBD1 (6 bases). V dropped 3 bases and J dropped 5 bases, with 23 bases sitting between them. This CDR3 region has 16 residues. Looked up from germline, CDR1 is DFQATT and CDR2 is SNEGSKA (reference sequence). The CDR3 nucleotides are TGCAGTGCTAGTCACACGGACAGTCTGGCATCCCACGAGCAGTACTTC. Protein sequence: CSASHTDSLASHEQYF.

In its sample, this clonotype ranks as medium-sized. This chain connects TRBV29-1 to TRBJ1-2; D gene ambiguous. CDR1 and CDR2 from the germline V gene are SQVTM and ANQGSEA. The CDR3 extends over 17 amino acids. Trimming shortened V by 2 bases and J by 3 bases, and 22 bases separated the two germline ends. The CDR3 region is CSVEFGTVLYKDYGYTF. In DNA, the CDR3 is TGCAGCGTTGAATTTGGTACAGTCCTCTATAAAGACTATGGCTACACCTTC.

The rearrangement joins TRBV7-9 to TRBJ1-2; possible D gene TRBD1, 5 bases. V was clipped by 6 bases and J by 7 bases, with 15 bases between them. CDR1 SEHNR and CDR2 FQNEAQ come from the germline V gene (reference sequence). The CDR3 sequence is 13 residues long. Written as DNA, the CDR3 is TGTGCCAGCAGTCCACTCTGGGGCGGTGGCTACACCTTC. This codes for CASSPLWGGGYTF.

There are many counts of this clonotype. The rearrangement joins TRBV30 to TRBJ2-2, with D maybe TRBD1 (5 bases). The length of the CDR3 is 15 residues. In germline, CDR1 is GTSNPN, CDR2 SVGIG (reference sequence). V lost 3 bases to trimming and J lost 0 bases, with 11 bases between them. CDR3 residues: CAWRRGNANTGELFF. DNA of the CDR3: TGTGCCTGGAGAAGGGGTAACGCGAACACCGGGGAGCTGTTTTTT. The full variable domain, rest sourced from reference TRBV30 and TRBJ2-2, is SQTIHQWPATLVQPVGSPLSLECTVEGTSNPNLYWYRQAAGRGLQLLFYSVGIGQISSEVPQNLSASRPQDRQFILSSKKLLLSDSGFYLCAWRRGNANTGELFFGEGSRLTVL.

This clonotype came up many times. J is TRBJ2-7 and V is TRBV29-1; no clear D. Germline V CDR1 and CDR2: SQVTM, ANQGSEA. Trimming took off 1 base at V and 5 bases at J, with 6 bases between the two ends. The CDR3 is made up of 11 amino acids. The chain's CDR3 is CSVEGAHEQYF. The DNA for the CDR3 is TGCAGCGTTGAAGGGGCCCACGAGCAGTACTTC.

Here the CDR3 DNA reads TGTGCCAGCATCAAAAACACTGAAGCTTTCTTT. The encoded protein is CASIKNTEAFF. The rearrangement links TRBV6-6 to TRBJ1-1, with unresolved D. The V end lost 7 bases, the J end lost 2 bases, and 5 bases lay between the germline ends. Germline values: CDR1 MNHNY, CDR2 SVGAGI (reference sequence). This CDR3 contains 11 residues.

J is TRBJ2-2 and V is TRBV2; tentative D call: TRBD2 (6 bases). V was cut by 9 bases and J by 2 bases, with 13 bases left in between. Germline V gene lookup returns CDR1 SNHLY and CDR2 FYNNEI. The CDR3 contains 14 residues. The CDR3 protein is CARGGARNTGELFF. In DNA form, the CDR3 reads TGTGCCAGGGGCGGGGCGCGAAACACCGGGGAGCTGTTTTTT.

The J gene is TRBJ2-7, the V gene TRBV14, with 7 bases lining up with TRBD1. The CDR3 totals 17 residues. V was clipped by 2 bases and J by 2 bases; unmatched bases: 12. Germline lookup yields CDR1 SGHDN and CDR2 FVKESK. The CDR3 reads CASSQRGTTGKPYEQYF. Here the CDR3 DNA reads TGTGCCAGCAGCCAACGGGGAACGACAGGGAAGCCCTACGAGCAGTACTTC.

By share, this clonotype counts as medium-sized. For the CDR3, the DNA is TGTGCCAGCAGCCCCCGTGGCGGGGGGCTGAAGGAGCAGTACTTC. Amino acids: CASSPRGGGLKEQYF. This chain uses TRBV7-9 with TRBJ2-7, with 8 positions matching TRBD2. The CDR3 contains 15 residues. The ends lost 5 bases at V and 7 bases at J; junction bases unmatched: 13. CDR1 is SEHNR and CDR2 is FQNEAQ in the germline V gene (reference sequence).

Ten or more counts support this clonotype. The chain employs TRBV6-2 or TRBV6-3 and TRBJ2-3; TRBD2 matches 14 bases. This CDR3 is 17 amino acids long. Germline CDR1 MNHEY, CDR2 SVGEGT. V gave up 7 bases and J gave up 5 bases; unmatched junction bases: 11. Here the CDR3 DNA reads TGTGCCAGCACTACTCGGACTAGCGGGAGGCTCGAAGATACGCAGTATTTT. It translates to CASTTRTSGRLEDTQYF.

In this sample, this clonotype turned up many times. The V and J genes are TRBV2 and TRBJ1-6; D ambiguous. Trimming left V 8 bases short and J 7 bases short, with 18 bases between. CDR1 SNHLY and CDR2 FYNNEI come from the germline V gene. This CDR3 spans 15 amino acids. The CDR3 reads CASREEATANSPLHF. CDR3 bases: TGTGCCAGCCGGGAAGAGGCAACGGCGAATTCACCCCTCCACTTT. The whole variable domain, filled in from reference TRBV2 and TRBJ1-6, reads EPEVTQTPSHQVTQMGQEVILRCVPISNHLYFYWYRQILGQKVEFLVSFYNNEISEKSEIFDDQFSVERPDGSNFTLKIRSTKLEDSAMYFCASREEATANSPLHFGNGTRLTVT.

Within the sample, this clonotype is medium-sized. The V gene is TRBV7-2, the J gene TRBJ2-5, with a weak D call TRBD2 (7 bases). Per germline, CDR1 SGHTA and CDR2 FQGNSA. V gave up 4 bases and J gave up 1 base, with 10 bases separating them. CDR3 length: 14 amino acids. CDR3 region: CASSSRGAQETQYF. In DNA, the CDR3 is TGTGCCAGCAGCTCCCGGGGGGCCCAAGAGACCCAGTACTTC.

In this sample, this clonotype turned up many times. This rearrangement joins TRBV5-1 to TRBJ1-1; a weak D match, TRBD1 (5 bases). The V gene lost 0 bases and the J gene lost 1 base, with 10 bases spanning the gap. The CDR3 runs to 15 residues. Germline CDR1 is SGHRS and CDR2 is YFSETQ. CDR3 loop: CASSLVVGANTEAFF. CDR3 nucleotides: TGCGCCAGCAGCTTGGTAGTCGGGGCGAACACTGAAGCTTTCTTT. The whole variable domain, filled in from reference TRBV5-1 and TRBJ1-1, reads KAGVTQTPRYLIKTRGQQVTLSCSPISGHRSVSWYQQTPGQGLQFLFEYFSETQRNKGNFPGRFSGRQFSNSRSEMNVSTLELGDSALYLCASSLVVGANTEAFFGQGTRLTVV.

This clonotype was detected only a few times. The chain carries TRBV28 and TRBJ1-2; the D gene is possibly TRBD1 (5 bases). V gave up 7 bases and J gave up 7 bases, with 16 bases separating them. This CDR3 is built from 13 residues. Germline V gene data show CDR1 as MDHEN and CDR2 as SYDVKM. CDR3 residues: CASTSLGRPGYTF. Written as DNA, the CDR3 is TGTGCCAGCACTTCTTTGGGGCGGCCTGGCTACACCTTC.

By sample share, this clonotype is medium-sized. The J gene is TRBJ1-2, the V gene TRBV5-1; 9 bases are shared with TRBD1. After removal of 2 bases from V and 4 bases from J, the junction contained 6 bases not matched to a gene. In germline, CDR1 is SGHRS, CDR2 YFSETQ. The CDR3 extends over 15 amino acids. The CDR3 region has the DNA TGCGCCAGCAGCTTAACGGGACAGGGCGCCTATGGCTACACCTTC. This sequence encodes CASSLTGQGAYGYTF.

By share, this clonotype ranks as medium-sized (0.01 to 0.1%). For the CDR3, the DNA is TGTGCCAGCAGCGTCGCTAGCGGGCCTTCCTACGAGCAGTACTTC. It specifies CASSVASGPSYEQYF. This chain joins TRBV9 and TRBJ2-7, with 8 nucleotides matching TRBD2. The CDR3 is 15 amino acids. CDR1 is SGDLS and CDR2 is YYNGEE in the germline V gene. The V and J ends lost 2 bases and 1 base, in that order; junction bases with no gene match: 5. The full variable domain, in which reference TRBV9 and TRBJ2-7 provide the parts outside the CDR3, is DSGVTQTPKHLITATGQRVTLRCSPRSGDLSVYWYQQSLDQGLQFLIQYYNGEERAKGNILERFSAQQFPDLHSELNLSSLELGDSALYFCASSVASGPSYEQYFGPGTRLTVT.

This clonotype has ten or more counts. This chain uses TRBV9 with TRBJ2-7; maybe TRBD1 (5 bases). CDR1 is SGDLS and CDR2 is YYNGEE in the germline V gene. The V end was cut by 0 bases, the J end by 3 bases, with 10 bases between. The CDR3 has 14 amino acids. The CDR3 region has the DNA TGTGCCAGCAGCGTAGGGGGCGAATTCTACGAGCAGTACTTC. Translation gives CASSVGGEFYEQYF.

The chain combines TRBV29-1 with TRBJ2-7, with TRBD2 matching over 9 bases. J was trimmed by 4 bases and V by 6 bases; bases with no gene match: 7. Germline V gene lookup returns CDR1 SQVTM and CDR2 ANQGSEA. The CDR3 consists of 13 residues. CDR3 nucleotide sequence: TGCAGCGTCGCTCGTCTAGCGGGGTACGAGCAGTACTTC. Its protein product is CSVARLAGYEQYF.

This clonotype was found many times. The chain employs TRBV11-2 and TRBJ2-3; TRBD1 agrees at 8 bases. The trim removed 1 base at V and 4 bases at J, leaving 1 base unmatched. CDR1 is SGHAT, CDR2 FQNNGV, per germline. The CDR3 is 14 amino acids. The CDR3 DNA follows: TGTGCCAGCAGCTTAGGGACAGGGTCAGATACGCAGTATTTT. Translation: CASSLGTGSDTQYF.

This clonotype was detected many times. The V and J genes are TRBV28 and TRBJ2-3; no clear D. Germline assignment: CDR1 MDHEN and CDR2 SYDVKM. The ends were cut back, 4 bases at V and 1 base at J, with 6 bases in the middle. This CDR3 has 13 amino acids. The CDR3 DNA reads TGTGCCAGCAGTTGGCCAGGCACAGATACGCAGTATTTT. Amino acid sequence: CASSWPGTDTQYF.

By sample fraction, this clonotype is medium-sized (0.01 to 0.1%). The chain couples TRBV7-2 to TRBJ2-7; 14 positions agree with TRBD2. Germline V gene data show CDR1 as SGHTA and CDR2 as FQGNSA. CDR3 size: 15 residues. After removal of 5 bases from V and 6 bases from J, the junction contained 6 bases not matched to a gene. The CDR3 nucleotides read TGTGCCAGCAGCCCGACTAGCGGGGGGGCAGGCGAGCAGTACTTC. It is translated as CASSPTSGGAGEQYF. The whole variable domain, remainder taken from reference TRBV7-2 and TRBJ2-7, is GAGVSQSPSNKVTEKGKDVELRCDPISGHTALYWYRQSLGQGLEFLIYFQGNSAPDKSGLPSDRFSAERTGGSVSTLTIQRTQQEDSAVYLCASSPTSGGAGEQYFGPGTRLTVT.

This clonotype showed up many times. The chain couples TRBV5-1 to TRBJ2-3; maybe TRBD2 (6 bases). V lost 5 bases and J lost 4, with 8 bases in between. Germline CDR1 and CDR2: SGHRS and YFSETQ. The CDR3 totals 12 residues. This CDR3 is CASRRDADTQYF. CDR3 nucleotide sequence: TGCGCCAGCAGGCGGGACGCAGATACGCAGTATTTT.

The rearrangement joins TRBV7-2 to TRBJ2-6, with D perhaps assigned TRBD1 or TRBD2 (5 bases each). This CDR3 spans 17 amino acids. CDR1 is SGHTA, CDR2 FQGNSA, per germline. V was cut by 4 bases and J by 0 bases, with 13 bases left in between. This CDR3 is CASSYSLGVSGANVLTF. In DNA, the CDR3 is TGTGCCAGCAGCTATTCTCTGGGGGTCTCTGGGGCCAACGTCCTGACTTTC.

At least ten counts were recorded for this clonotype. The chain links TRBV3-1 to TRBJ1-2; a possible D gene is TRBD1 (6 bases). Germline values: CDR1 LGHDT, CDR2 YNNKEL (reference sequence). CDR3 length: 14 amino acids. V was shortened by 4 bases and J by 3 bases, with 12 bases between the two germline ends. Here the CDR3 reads CASSPRDNDYGYTF. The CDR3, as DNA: TGTGCCAGCAGCCCCCGGGACAACGACTATGGCTACACCTTC.

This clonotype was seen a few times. The CDR3 nucleotides are TGTGCCAGCAGCCAAGAAGGGACAGGGCACGAAAAACTGTTTTTT. It yields the protein CASSQEGTGHEKLFF. The chain is built from TRBV3-1 and TRBJ1-4; 9 bases match TRBD1. This CDR3 region has 15 residues. Germline CDR1 reads LGHDT; CDR2 reads YNNKEL (reference sequence). Trimming removed 0 bases from V and 8 bases from J; junction bases left unmatched: 4.

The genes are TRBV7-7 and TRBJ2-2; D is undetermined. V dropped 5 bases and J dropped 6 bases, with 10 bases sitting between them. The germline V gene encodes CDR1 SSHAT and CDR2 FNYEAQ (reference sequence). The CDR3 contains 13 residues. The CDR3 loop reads CASSEGWAGELFF. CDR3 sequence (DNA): TGTGCCAGCAGCGAAGGATGGGCCGGGGAGCTGTTTTTT.